Shown below are 14 T cell receptor beta chains from a single sample sequenced in a study of OX40 agonist ivuxolimab in advanced cancers. The library was generated by the immunoSEQ multiplex PCR assay. The table was pulled from immuneACCESS by TCRdb, which kept in-frame rearrangements only. Such tables lose some clones; where checked, under half of the loss comes from unresolved V genes, and the rest has no known cause. Across this sample there are about 95,000 clones, with 89% seen only once. Of the sample, approximately 0.35% is held by the ten largest clones. The sample in question was CD4+ or CD8+ T cells sorted from blood, obtained in a trial of the OX40 agonist ivuxolimab. The receptor set was obtained from an adult with an advanced solid tumor such as melanoma, head and neck, liver or kidney cancer.

The chain links TRBV30 to TRBJ2-7, with D possibly TRBD1 on 6 matching bases. This CDR3 comprises 13 residues. Germline values: CDR1 GTSNPN, CDR2 SVGIG (reference sequence). V lost 2 bases to trimming and J lost 11 bases, with 19 bases between them. The CDR3: CAWSNAGQRLKYF. Here the CDR3 DNA reads TGTGCCTGGAGTAATGCCGGACAGAGGCTAAAGTACTTC.

The V and J genes are TRBV14 and TRBJ2-1, with D perhaps TRBD2 (6 bases). This CDR3 comprises 12 residues. V was shortened by 2 bases and J by 14 bases, with 13 bases between the two germline ends. The V gene's germline CDR1 is SGHDN and CDR2 FVKESK. For the CDR3, the DNA is TGTGCCAGCAGCCAATATCAGAGGACTAAGTTCTTC. Protein product: CASSQYQRTKFF.

This chain connects TRBV4-2 to TRBJ2-7; 8 bases are a match to TRBD1. Trimming at V came to 5 bases and at J to 2 bases, leaving 8 bases not matched to a gene. CDR1 is LGHNA and CDR2 is YNFKEQ in the germline V gene. This CDR3 is 15 amino acids long. CDR3 in amino acids: CASSELDREAYEQYF. DNA of the CDR3: TGTGCCAGCAGCGAATTGGACAGGGAAGCCTACGAGCAGTACTTC.

The chain joins TRBV11-1 to TRBJ1-2, with 9 positions matching TRBD1. Germline lookup yields CDR1 SGHAT and CDR2 FQDESV (reference sequence). V shed 2 bases, J shed 5 bases, and the junction held 6 bases outside the gene matches. The CDR3 has 15 residues. As DNA, the CDR3 is TGTGCCAGCAGCTTACAACAGGGGGCATCGTATGGCTACACCTTC. As protein: CASSLQQGASYGYTF.

This clone was detected ten times or more. V and J are TRBV13 and TRBJ1-1, with TRBD1 identical over 8 bases. Trimming at V came to 5 bases and at J to 5 bases, leaving 7 bases not matched to a gene. This CDR3 has 14 residues. Germline CDR1 reads PRHDT; CDR2 reads FYEKMQ (reference sequence). CDR3 sequence: CASSTDRGHTEAFF. Written as DNA, the CDR3 is TGTGCCAGCAGCACCGACAGGGGACATACTGAAGCTTTCTTT.

The chain carries TRBV20-1 and TRBJ1-2; a weak D match, TRBD1 (6 bases). Trimming cost V 5 bases and J 7 bases, with 8 bases left between them. The CDR3 contains 10 residues. CDR1 is DFQATT and CDR2 is SNEGSKA in the germline V gene (reference sequence). The CDR3 loop is CSARRGGYTF. The CDR3 nucleotides read TGCAGTGCTCGCAGGGGTGGCTACACCTTC.

The V and J genes are TRBV7-2 and TRBJ1-2; D perhaps matches TRBD1 (6 bases). V lost 4 bases, J lost 8 bases, and 20 bases lay in between. The CDR3 is 15 amino acids. The V gene's germline CDR1 is SGHTA and CDR2 FQGNSA. Here the CDR3 DNA reads TGTGCCAGCAGCTCACCGGCACAGGGCGATTACGGCTACACCTTC. Protein sequence: CASSSPAQGDYGYTF.

CDR3 sequence reads: CSAEADYEQYF. As DNA, the CDR3 is TGCAGTGCGGAGGCCGACTACGAGCAGTACTTC. The chain uses TRBV20-1 and TRBJ2-7, with D possibly matching TRBD2 (5 bases). V was trimmed by 6 bases and J by 3 bases, leaving 9 bases between them. Germline lookup yields CDR1 DFQATT and CDR2 SNEGSKA (reference sequence). The CDR3 covers 11 residues.

This rearrangement joins TRBV5-6 to TRBJ1-4; D is ambiguous. This CDR3 has 16 residues. Trimming removed 0 bases at V and 0 bases at J, with 9 bases between. In germline, CDR1 is SGHDT, CDR2 YYEEEE. The CDR3 spells CASSLALTSTNEKLFF. CDR3 DNA: TGTGCCAGCAGCTTGGCACTCACGTCAACTAATGAAAAACTGTTTTTT. Full variable domain (outside the CDR3, taken from reference TRBV5-6 and TRBJ1-4): DAGVTQSPTHLIKTRGQQVTLRCSPKSGHDTVSWYQQALGQGPQFIFQYYEEEERQRGNFPDRFSGHQFPNYSSELNVNALLLGDSALYLCASSLALTSTNEKLFFGSGTQLSVL.

This chain joins TRBV15 and TRBJ1-2, with D uncertain. There are 14 residues in the CDR3. Trimming removed 0 bases at V and 0 bases at J, with 5 bases between. Looked up from germline, CDR1 is LNHNV and CDR2 is YYDKDF (reference sequence). The DNA for the CDR3 is TGTGCCACCAGCAGAGATAGAGCTAACTATGGCTACACCTTC. This codes for CATSRDRANYGYTF.

The J gene is TRBJ1-2, the V gene TRBV6-1; a possible D gene is TRBD1 (6 bases). V dropped 4 bases and J dropped 6 bases, with 15 bases sitting between them. The CDR3 spans 14 residues. Looked up from germline, CDR1 is MNHNS and CDR2 is SASEGT. The CDR3, as DNA: TGTGCCAGCAGTGTTAGCAGGGGAGGCGATGGCTACACCTTC. Translation: CASSVSRGGDGYTF.

The chain links TRBV4-1 to TRBJ1-2; D is possibly TRBD1 (5 bases). Trimming took 4 bases from V and 4 from J, leaving 28 bases between them. Germline CDR1 MGHRA, CDR2 YSYEKL. The CDR3 sequence is 19 residues long. CDR3 DNA sequence: TGCGCCAGCAGCCTTTTCATATCGTTACAGGCCAATGTTCCCTATGGCTACACCTTC. Amino acids: CASSLFISLQANVPYGYTF.

The V call is TRBV6-6, the J call TRBJ1-5, with D possibly being TRBD1 (6 bases). Trimming pared 2 bases from V and 9 bases from J, leaving 17 bases between. The length of the CDR3 is 15 residues. Per the germline V gene, CDR1 is MNHNY and CDR2 is SVGAGI (reference sequence). The CDR3 region has the DNA TGTGCCAGCAGTTACACCCTGACAGGAGAAAGGCCCCAGCATTTT. It yields the protein CASSYTLTGERPQHF.

This chain uses TRBV28 with TRBJ1-2, with a tentative D call TRBD1 (5 bases). With 5 bases removed from V and 2 bases from J, the gap between germline ends came to 15 bases. This CDR3 has 15 residues. Germline lookup yields CDR1 MDHEN and CDR2 SYDVKM. Here the CDR3 reads CASSGLGGSNYGYTF. The CDR3 region has the DNA TGTGCCAGCAGTGGGTTGGGGGGATCCAACTATGGCTACACCTTC.